Shown below are 27 T cell receptor beta chains from a single sample sequenced in a study of early T cells in non-severe SARS-CoV-2 infection. TCRdb re-called the 5' RACE reads through MiXCR, storing one row per CDR3 protein. The sample carries 25,000 to 35,000 distinct CDR3 sequences, around 5.3% recorded once. Specimen: whole blood. The receptor set was obtained from an adult who was a healthcare worker with PCR-confirmed SARS-CoV-2 infection or an uninfected control (not recorded which).

There are many counts of this clonotype. The rearrangement joins TRBV7-3 to TRBJ2-7; tentative D call: TRBD1 (6 bases). With 5 bases removed from V and 2 bases from J, the gap between germline ends came to 16 bases. CDR1 is SGHTA and CDR2 is FQGTGA in the germline V gene. The CDR3 loop spans 15 amino acids. The CDR3 region has the DNA TGTGCCAGCAGCCCCCGCGTGGCAGGGGCCTACGAGCAGTACTTC. Translating it yields CASSPRVAGAYEQYF.

This clonotype came up many times. The chain employs TRBV18 and TRBJ1-2, with TRBD1 matching 9 bases. The junction had 11 bases not matched to a gene; V was cut back by 1 base and J by 8 bases. Germline loops: CDR1 KGHSH, CDR2 LQKENI. The CDR3 consists of 16 residues. CDR3 sequence: CASSPLHLTGGEGYTF. The CDR3 region has the DNA TGTGCCAGCTCACCACTCCACCTGACAGGGGGAGAGGGCTACACCTTC.

The sample holds many counts of this clonotype. The chain joins TRBV4-1 to TRBJ2-1, with TRBD2 matching 9 bases. Trimming removed 0 bases from V and 15 bases from J; junction bases left unmatched: 12. The CDR3 runs 15 residues. Germline V lookup: CDR1 MGHRA, CDR2 YSYEKL. CDR3 residues: CASSQEGGGVIERFF. In DNA, the CDR3 is TGCGCCAGCAGCCAAGAAGGCGGGGGGGTAATCGAACGGTTCTTC.

CDR3 sequence: CSVWSGDSYNEQFF. The CDR3 bases are TGCAGCGTTTGGAGCGGGGACTCCTACAATGAGCAGTTCTTC. The chain is built from TRBV29-1 and TRBJ2-1; TRBD2 matches 7 bases. The CDR3 is 14 residues long. Germline V lookup: CDR1 SQVTM, CDR2 ANQGSEA. Trimming cost V 5 bases and J 0 bases; bases outside gene matches: 4.

This clonotype was seen a handful of times. Written as DNA, the CDR3 is TGTGCCAGCAGCCGGGGGGCAGGGGTGGACGAGCAGTACTTC. Amino acid sequence: CASSRGAGVDEQYF. This chain connects TRBV28 to TRBJ2-7, with TRBD2 as a possible D gene (7 bases). V was pared by 6 bases and J by 5 bases, with 17 bases between. This CDR3 region has 14 residues. CDR1 and CDR2 from the germline V gene are MDHEN and SYDVKM.

The table lists this clonotype with many counts. This chain connects TRBV18 to TRBJ1-5; D unresolved. The germline CDR1 and CDR2 sequences are KGHSH and LQKENI. V dropped 2 bases and J dropped 7 bases, with 9 bases sitting between them. CDR3 length: 13 residues. The CDR3 spells CASSPDVYQPQHF. CDR3 bases: TGTGCCAGCTCACCAGACGTATACCAGCCCCAGCATTTT.

In its sample, this clonotype was seen many times. This chain's CDR3 is CASIGRDSLSYGYTF. The CDR3 nucleotides are TGTGCCAGTATTGGGAGGGACAGTCTATCCTATGGCTACACCTTC. The chain combines TRBV19 with TRBJ1-2, with 7 positions matching TRBD1. J lost 4 bases, V lost 7 bases, and 12 bases had no gene match. CDR3 size: 15 residues. The germline gives CDR1 LNHDA, CDR2 SQIVND (reference sequence).

This clonotype occurred once. The V and J genes are TRBV10-2 and TRBJ2-2; D unclear. V lost 3 bases and J lost 4, with 6 bases in between. Germline CDR1 WSHSY, CDR2 SAAADI. The CDR3 is 13 residues long. The CDR3 DNA sequence: TGCGCCAGCAGTGAAGAGGTCACCGGGGAGCTGTTTTTT. This gives the protein CASSEEVTGELFF.

This clonotype was seen many times. The genes are TRBV5-1 and TRBJ2-1; the D is unclear. This CDR3 has 12 residues. V dropped 0 bases and J dropped 8 bases, with 6 bases sitting between them. Germline V gene data show CDR1 as SGHRS and CDR2 as YFSETQ. As DNA, the CDR3 is TGCGCCAGCAGCTTGGACTGGCATGAGCAGTTCTTC. This codes for CASSLDWHEQFF. Full variable domain (rest looked up from reference TRBV5-1 and TRBJ2-1): KAGVTQTPRYLIKTRGQQVTLSCSPISGHRSVSWYQQTPGQGLQFLFEYFSETQRNKGNFPGRFSGRQFSNSRSEMNVSTLELGDSALYLCASSLDWHEQFFGPGTRLTVL.

This clonotype was seen repeatedly, ten times or more. V usage is TRBV11-2 and J usage is TRBJ2-7; D possibly corresponds to TRBD2 (6 bases). The V gene's germline CDR1 is SGHAT and CDR2 FQNNGV. V lost 8 bases and J 1 base, leaving 12 bases between the germline ends. CDR3 length: 13 amino acids. The CDR3 region has the DNA TGTGCCAGCCGGGGGATCCTATCCTACGAGCAGTACTTC. This translates into CASRGILSYEQYF.

This clonotype was detected many times. The genes are TRBV29-1 and TRBJ2-3; D is perhaps TRBD2 (5 bases). The germline V gene encodes CDR1 SQVTM and CDR2 ANQGSEA. The CDR3 has 12 amino acids. V gave up 7 bases and J gave up 5 bases, with 13 bases separating them. This CDR3 is CSADKGVDTQYF. The CDR3 DNA is TGCAGCGCTGATAAGGGAGTAGATACGCAGTATTTT.

J is TRBJ2-3 and V is TRBV28, with TRBD2 identical over 8 bases. CDR1 MDHEN and CDR2 SYDVKM come from the germline V gene. CDR3 length equals 16 residues. V lost 3 bases, J lost 0 bases, and 5 bases stayed unmatched. The CDR3 loop reads CASSFGGAHSTDTQYF. CDR3 DNA sequence: TGTGCCAGCAGTTTCGGGGGGGCCCATAGCACAGATACGCAGTATTTT.

This clonotype was counted at least ten times. V gene TRBV7-6 combines with J gene TRBJ2-3; D uncertain. V shed 0 bases and J shed 4 bases, with 5 bases lying between them. The CDR3 covers 13 residues. CDR1 SGHVS and CDR2 FNYEAQ come from the germline V gene. The CDR3 reads CASSLASADTQYF. The DNA for the CDR3 is TGTGCCAGCAGCTTAGCGAGTGCAGATACGCAGTATTTT.

This clonotype was recorded at least ten times. This sequence joins TRBV7-3 and TRBJ2-1; the match to TRBD2 covers 7 bases. This CDR3 is built from 13 residues. The V segment lost 3 bases and the J segment 5 bases; nucleotides outside the gene matches: 1. Looked up from germline, CDR1 is SGHTA and CDR2 is FQGTGA. The DNA for the CDR3 is TGTGCCAGCAGCTTGGGACTAAACAATGAGCAGTTCTTC. Encoded protein: CASSLGLNNEQFF. The variable domain in full, completed from reference TRBV7-3 and TRBJ2-1, reads GAGVSQTPSNKVTEKGKYVELRCDPISGHTALYWYRQSLGQGPEFLIYFQGTGAADDSGLPNDRFFAVRPEGSVSTLKIQRTERGDSAVYLCASSLGLNNEQFFGPGTRLTVL.

This clonotype has just a few counts. The V and J genes are TRBV20-1 and TRBJ2-7; D may be TRBD1 (6 bases). V lost 6 bases and J 6 bases, leaving 18 bases between the germline ends. This CDR3 contains 13 residues. Germline CDR1 is DFQATT and CDR2 is SNEGSKA (reference sequence). DNA for the CDR3: TGCAGTGCCCAACCGCCCGGGGACATCGAGCAGTACTTC. Amino acids: CSAQPPGDIEQYF.

There are many counts of this clonotype. This chain links TRBV11-2 with TRBJ2-1, with D perhaps TRBD2 (5 bases). The CDR3 loop spans 14 amino acids. From germline, CDR1 is SGHAT and CDR2 FQNNGV. The V end was cut by 5 bases, the J end by 7 bases, with 15 bases between. CDR3 DNA sequence: TGTGCCAGCAGCCCAGAGGGCGCGGTTAATGAGCAGTTCTTC. It specifies CASSPEGAVNEQFF. The full variable domain, in which reference TRBV11-2 and TRBJ2-1 provide the parts outside the CDR3, is EAGVAQSPRYKIIEKRQSVAFWCNPISGHATLYWYQQILGQGPKLLIQFQNNGVVDDSQLPKDRFSAERLKGVDSTLKIQPAKLEDSAVYLCASSPEGAVNEQFFGPGTRLTVL.

This clonotype has ten or more counts. The chain uses TRBV25-1 and TRBJ2-5, with D maybe TRBD2 (6 bases). The CDR3 has 14 residues. Looked up from germline, CDR1 is MGHDK and CDR2 is SYGVNS. Trimming took off 1 base at V and 5 bases at J, with 11 bases between the two ends. The CDR3 DNA sequence: TGTGCCAGCAGTGAATTGGGAGGCTCCGAGACCCAGTACTTC. This gives the protein CASSELGGSETQYF.

The table lists this clonotype with many counts. CDR3 sequence reads: CASSLWGPEEKLFF. The CDR3 bases are TGTGCCAGCAGCCTTTGGGGGCCGGAGGAAAAACTGTTTTTT. The chain carries TRBV11-2 and TRBJ1-4; TRBD1 might be the D (6 bases). CDR3 length: 14 amino acids. V was pared by 5 bases and J by 8 bases, with 15 bases between. Germline loops: CDR1 SGHAT, CDR2 FQNNGV. The full variable domain, in which reference TRBV11-2 and TRBJ1-4 provide the parts outside the CDR3, is EAGVAQSPRYKIIEKRQSVAFWCNPISGHATLYWYQQILGQGPKLLIQFQNNGVVDDSQLPKDRFSAERLKGVDSTLKIQPAKLEDSAVYLCASSLWGPEEKLFFGSGTQLSVL.

This clonotype was observed at least ten times. The rearrangement uses TRBV11-2 and TRBJ2-3; D is tentatively TRBD1 or TRBD2 (5 bases each). The CDR3 loop spans 11 amino acids. Germline CDR1 SGHAT, CDR2 FQNNGV. V lost 4 bases, J lost 12 bases, and 11 bases lay in between. The CDR3 DNA sequence: TGTGCCAGCAGCTCGCCGGGACCCCAGTATTTT. This encodes CASSSPGPQYF. Full variable domain (rest looked up from reference TRBV11-2 and TRBJ2-3): EAGVAQSPRYKIIEKRQSVAFWCNPISGHATLYWYQQILGQGPKLLIQFQNNGVVDDSQLPKDRFSAERLKGVDSTLKIQPAKLEDSAVYLCASSSPGPQYFGPGTRLTVL.

Ten or more counts support this clonotype. The gene calls are TRBV18 and TRBJ2-2; no clear D. V lost 1 base, J lost 4 bases, and 10 bases lay in between. The CDR3 contains 15 residues. The germline V gene has CDR1 KGHSH and CDR2 LQKENI. CDR3 loop: CASSPQSTTTGELFF. The CDR3 nucleotides read TGTGCCAGCTCACCACAAAGCACAACCACCGGGGAGCTGTTTTTT.

This clonotype was counted at least ten times. CDR3 DNA sequence: TGCAGTGCCCCGGGACAGGGGAAAATTGATTCACCCCTCCACTTT. Its translation: CSAPGQGKIDSPLHF. This chain links TRBV20-1 with TRBJ1-6; TRBD1 aligns across 10 bases. CDR3 length: 15 residues. J gave up 8 bases and V 6 bases, and 10 bases lay outside the gene matches. CDR1 DFQATT and CDR2 SNEGSKA come from the germline V gene (reference sequence).

This clonotype was found many times. This chain uses TRBV30 with TRBJ2-7, with D uncertain. Trimming pared 5 bases from V and 4 bases from J, leaving 15 bases between. Germline-derived CDR1 and CDR2 are GTSNPN and SVGIG (reference sequence). The CDR3 extends over 13 amino acids. CDR3 nucleotide sequence: TGTGCCTGGGCGGTGAACCCGGAATACGAGCAGTACTTC. As protein: CAWAVNPEYEQYF.

This clonotype was picked up many times. The chain links TRBV28 to TRBJ1-1; D gene unclear. The V gene's germline CDR1 is MDHEN and CDR2 SYDVKM. V lost 2 bases and J lost 1, with 11 bases in between. This CDR3 contains 15 residues. This chain's CDR3 is CASSLLPGGNTEAFF. CDR3 in DNA: TGTGCCAGCAGTTTACTCCCCGGAGGGAACACTGAAGCTTTCTTT.

This clonotype was detected a few times. The chain couples TRBV12-3 or TRBV12-4 to TRBJ2-7; TRBD1 is a possible D gene (7 bases). Trimming pared 5 bases from V and 3 bases from J, leaving 11 bases between. The CDR3 contains 13 residues. CDR3 nucleotide sequence: TGTGCCAGCAGTCCAGGGGGGTACTACGAGCAGTACTTC. The encoded protein is CASSPGGYYEQYF.

The chain recombines TRBV7-3 with TRBJ2-1, with D perhaps matching TRBD2 (6 bases). The germline CDR1 and CDR2 sequences are SGHTA and FQGTGA. The CDR3 runs 14 residues. Deletions cut 2 bases from V and 10 bases from J, with 15 bases between. Written as DNA, the CDR3 is TGTGCCAGCAGCTTAGGGTCGGGAGCAAGGGAGCAGTTCTTC. It is translated as CASSLGSGAREQFF.

This clonotype was observed many times. The V call is TRBV7-8, the J call TRBJ2-7; 10 bases are shared with TRBD1. The CDR3 is 15 residues long. Trimming at V came to 0 bases and at J to 5 bases, leaving 4 bases not matched to a gene. Germline V gene data show CDR1 as SGHVS and CDR2 as FQNEAQ. In DNA, the CDR3 is TGTGCCAGCAGCTTAGCCCGGACAGGGGGAAACGAGCAGTACTTC. It specifies CASSLARTGGNEQYF.

This clonotype was observed many times. CDR3: CASSQEGLRGPATNEKLFF. CDR3 in DNA: TGTGCCAGCAGCCAAGAGGGCTTGAGGGGACCTGCAACTAATGAAAAACTGTTTTTT. The rearrangement links TRBV4-2 to TRBJ1-4, with a tentative D call TRBD1 (5 bases). The CDR3 covers 19 residues. Per the germline V gene, CDR1 is LGHNA and CDR2 is YNFKEQ. V lost 0 bases, J lost 0 bases, and 17 bases lay in between.